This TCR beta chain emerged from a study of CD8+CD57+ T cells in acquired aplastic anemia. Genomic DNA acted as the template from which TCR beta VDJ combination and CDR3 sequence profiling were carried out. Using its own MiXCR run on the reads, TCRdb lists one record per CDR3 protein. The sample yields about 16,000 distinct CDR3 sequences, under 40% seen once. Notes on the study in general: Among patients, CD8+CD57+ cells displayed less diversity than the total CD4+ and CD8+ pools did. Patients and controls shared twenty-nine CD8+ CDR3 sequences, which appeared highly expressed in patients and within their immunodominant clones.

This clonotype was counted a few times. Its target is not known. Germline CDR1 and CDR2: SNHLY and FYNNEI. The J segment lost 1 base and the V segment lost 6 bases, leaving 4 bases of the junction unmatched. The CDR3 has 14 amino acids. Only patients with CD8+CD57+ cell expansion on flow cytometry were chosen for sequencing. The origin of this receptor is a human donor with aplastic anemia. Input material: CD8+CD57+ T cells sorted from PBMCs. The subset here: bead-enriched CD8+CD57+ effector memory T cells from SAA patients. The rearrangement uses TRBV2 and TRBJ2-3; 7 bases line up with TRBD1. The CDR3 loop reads CASSRDRGTDTQYF. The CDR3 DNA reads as TGTGCCAGCAGCCGGGACAGAGGCACAGATACGCAGTATTTT.